This T cell receptor (beta chain) was captured by sequencing in a study of CD8 T cells in Susac syndrome. V lost 0 bases and J lost 1, with 10 bases in between. The CDR3 has 16 residues. Germline CDR1 is MNHEY and CDR2 is SVGAGI. From blood CD8+ and CD4+ T cells, TCR beta sequences were generated. FACS was used to enrich TEMRA cells, whereas the CD8+ and CD4+ T cells were obtained by negative isolation. Random-hexamer reverse transcription was applied to roughly 0.5 to 1 ug RNA. TCRdb reprocessed the immunoSEQ multiplex PCR reads via MiXCR and lists one record per CDR3 protein. Of 150,000 to 200,000 distinct CDR3 sequences listed, roughly 94% were seen once; the top ten hold about 0.086%.

The chain recombines TRBV6-5 with TRBJ2-1, with D unclear. The TCR originated in a human donor with multiple sclerosis. The specimen was CD4+ T cells from PBMCs. The CDR3 DNA follows: TGTGCCAGCAGTTACTCGAACAGCCCTTCCTACAATGAGCAGTTCTTC. It translates to CASSYSNSPSYNEQFF.